This TCR beta chain was profiled in a study of blood T cell repertoires in COVID-19. Data came from immunoSEQ multiplex PCR; TCRdb stores just in-frame clones and leaves some out. The repertoire holds over 150,000 clones, about 79% seen once, with 13% in the top ten. Germline V gene data show CDR1 as SGHVS and CDR2 as FQNEAQ. The CDR3 length is 15 residues. The trim removed 6 bases at V and 8 bases at J, leaving 10 bases unmatched. What was sequenced was peripheral blood. The V call is TRBV7-8, the J call TRBJ1-4; TRBD1 matches at 9 bases. The clonotype was recovered from a human donor in a cohort sampled during active COVID-19. CDR3 sequence: CASSSYRGLGEKLFF. The CDR3 DNA follows: TGTGCCAGCAGTTCTTACAGGGGGCTCGGAGAAAAACTGTTTTTT.